These 13 T cell receptor beta chains were all obtained from the same sample, sequenced in a study of cytomegalovirus exposure and HLA in healthy donors. The PCR employed 60 Vbeta primers together with 13 Jbeta primers. The method was immunoSEQ multiplex PCR; TCRdb's version includes in-frame clones alone and lacks a portion of them. The table has 150,000 to 200,000 clones, approximately 80% seen once. Sequences were obtained from PBMCs. All receptors come from a woman younger than 30 in good health and CMV-seronegative.

The chain links TRBV5-8 to TRBJ2-7; no firm D call. Trimming removed 0 bases at V and 3 bases at J, with 10 bases between. There are 14 residues in the CDR3. Germline CDR1 is SGHTS and CDR2 is YDEGEE. CDR3 bases: TGTGCCAGCAGCTTGGTGGGCTACTTCTACGAGCAGTACGTC. Its protein product is CASSLVGYFYEQYV.

This clone was counted only a few times. The rearrangement uses TRBV5-1 and TRBJ1-2, with TRBD1 identical over 8 bases. Germline V gene sequence: CDR1 SGHRS, CDR2 YFSETQ. The CDR3 spans 14 residues. With V trimmed by 4 bases and J by 6 bases, 8 bases remained unmatched. The CDR3 DNA is TGCGCCAGCAGCCAAATACAGGGGGGCGATGGCTACACCTTC. It specifies CASSQIQGGDGYTF.

The V gene is TRBV10-1, the J gene TRBJ2-1; possible D gene TRBD2, 6 bases. The CDR3 runs to 15 residues. Trimming stripped 1 base from V and 7 bases from J, with 14 bases between. Germline V gives CDR1 WNHNN, CDR2 SYGVQD (reference sequence). This chain's CDR3 is CASSEWPEGRNEQFF. The CDR3 nucleotides read TGCGCCAGCAGTGAGTGGCCGGAGGGCCGGAATGAGCAGTTCTTC.

V gene TRBV4-2 combines with J gene TRBJ2-3, with 14 bases fitting TRBD2. Trimming at V came to 4 bases and at J to 0 bases, leaving 6 bases not matched to a gene. The germline gives CDR1 LGHNA, CDR2 YNFKEQ. This CDR3 comprises 18 residues. The CDR3 region is CASSRGTSGSSSTDTQYF. CDR3 DNA: TGTGCCAGCAGCCGCGGGACTAGCGGGAGCTCTAGCACAGATACGCAGTATTTT.

The V call is TRBV5-4, the J call TRBJ2-3, with TRBD2 matching 7 bases. The CDR3 runs 18 residues. The ends lost 0 bases at V and 1 base at J; junction bases unmatched: 11. Germline CDR1 SGHNT, CDR2 YYREEE (reference sequence). This chain's CDR3 is CASSLGVWLADGTDTQYF. Written as DNA, the CDR3 is TGTGCCAGCAGCTTGGGGGTTTGGCTAGCGGACGGCACAGATACGCAGTATTTT. Full variable domain (rest looked up from reference TRBV5-4 and TRBJ2-3): ETGVTQSPTHLIKTRGQQVTLRCSSQSGHNTVSWYQQALGQGPQFIFQYYREEENGRGNFPPRFSGLQFPNYSSELNVNALELDDSALYLCASSLGVWLADGTDTQYFGPGTRLTVL.

The CDR3 coding sequence is TGTGCCAGCAGCTTAGATAGACCCTCGGCGGGAGCCTACGAGCAGTACGTC. Its protein product is CASSLDRPSAGAYEQYV. This sequence joins TRBV11-3 and TRBJ2-7; 7 positions match TRBD2. The germline V gene has CDR1 SGHNT and CDR2 YENEEA. The CDR3 totals 17 residues. V lost 0 bases, J lost 2 bases, and 10 bases stayed unmatched.

This sequence joins TRBV28 and TRBJ2-7; 8 bases match TRBD1. V gave up 5 bases and J gave up 5 bases; unmatched junction bases: 11. Germline V gene lookup returns CDR1 MDHEN and CDR2 SYDVKM. This CDR3 is 15 amino acids long. The CDR3 reads CASSPSGTGRDEQYF. In nucleotides, the CDR3 is TGTGCCAGCAGTCCCTCCGGGACAGGAAGGGACGAGCAGTACTTC.

This clone is a singleton in its sample. The CDR3 reads CASSQDLGGNSPLHF. CDR3 DNA: TGCGCCAGCAGCCAAGATTTAGGGGGAAATTCACCCCTCCACTTT. The rearrangement uses TRBV4-3 and TRBJ1-6; maybe TRBD1 (6 bases). Looked up from germline, CDR1 is LGHNA and CDR2 is YSLEER. V was cut by 0 bases and J by 7 bases, with 10 bases left in between. The CDR3 runs 15 residues.

The chain employs TRBV19 and TRBJ2-7, with 7 bases lining up with TRBD1. The length of the CDR3 is 13 residues. V dropped 3 bases and J dropped 3; count of bases not matched to a gene: 2. Looked up from germline, CDR1 is LNHDA and CDR2 is SQIVND (reference sequence). The CDR3 loop reads CASSIAGGYEQYV. In DNA form, the CDR3 reads TGTGCCAGTAGTATTGCAGGGGGCTACGAGCAGTACGTC.

Of note for this clone: The sample has other DNA sequences that encode this CDR3 too. The chain is built from TRBV7-2 and TRBJ2-3; 9 nucleotides match TRBD1. The germline V gene encodes CDR1 SGHTA and CDR2 FQGNSA. The CDR3 runs to 15 residues. Losses at the gene ends were 3 bases for V and 0 bases for J; bases not matched to a gene: 1. The CDR3 protein is CASSLTGGSTDTQYF. In DNA, the CDR3 is TGTGCCAGCAGCTTGACAGGGGGGAGCACAGATACGCAGTATTTT. Together with reference TRBV7-2 and TRBJ2-3, the CDR3 gives the full variable domain: GAGVSQSPSNKVTEKGKDVELRCDPISGHTALYWYRQSLGQGLEFLIYFQGNSAPDKSGLPSDRFSAERTGGSVSTLTIQRTQQEDSAVYLCASSLTGGSTDTQYFGPGTRLTVL.

The chain couples TRBV7-2 to TRBJ2-3; 10 nucleotides align to TRBD2. Germline CDR1 reads SGHTA; CDR2 reads FQGNSA. V gave up 2 bases and J gave up 4 bases; unmatched junction bases: 3. The CDR3 loop spans 15 amino acids. CDR3 loop: CASSLLAGEADTQYF. The DNA for the CDR3 is TGTGCCAGCAGCTTACTAGCGGGAGAGGCAGATACGCAGTATTTT.

This clone was observed a handful of times. The chain employs TRBV15 and TRBJ2-1; D is unclear. Trimming left V 0 bases short and J 6 bases short, with 12 bases between. The CDR3 is made up of 15 amino acids. From germline, CDR1 is LNHNV and CDR2 YYDKDF (reference sequence). Here the CDR3 reads CATSRDFGAVNEQFF. In DNA form, the CDR3 reads TGTGCCACCAGCAGAGATTTCGGCGCGGTCAATGAGCAGTTCTTC.

The chain uses TRBV4-1 and TRBJ1-1; no clear D gene. Trimming removed 0 bases at V and 5 bases at J, with 13 bases between. The CDR3 is made up of 15 amino acids. From germline, CDR1 is MGHRA and CDR2 YSYEKL. DNA of the CDR3: TGCGCCAGCAGCCAAGATCGAACTTTTATGACTGAAGCTTTCTTT. Its protein is CASSQDRTFMTEAFF.